The clone carrying this T cell receptor (beta chain) was detected many times. This entry belongs to a study of regulatory T cells in long-lasting Graves disease. Arm-PCR with iRepertoire HTBI primers amplified the CDR3 regions for these TCR beta libraries. TCRdb re-derived calls from the multiplex PCR reads in MiXCR, one entry per CDR3 protein. Here the sample spans 400,000 to 550,000 distinct CDR3 sequences, less than 20% being singletons. Time point specified: newly diagnosed GD, antithyroid drugs for less than 3 months. Construction of the TCR library relied on RNA isolated from PBMCs. Germline CDR1 and CDR2: SGHTA and FQGNSA. CDR3 size: 16 residues. Deletions cut 0 bases from V and 2 bases from J, with 13 bases between. This same sample was also taken into another study, of T cells in Graves' hyperthyroidism and ophthalmopathy. According to that study: Used for diagnoses were clinical symptoms, serum thyroxine and TRAb, thyroid ultrasound and orbital computed tomography.

The sequence was collected from a young woman with Graves disease. The source was peripheral blood mononuclear cells (PBMCs), collected at new diagnosis, from a patient treated with antithyroid drugs. This chain uses TRBV7-2 with TRBJ2-5, with D possibly TRBD1 on 5 matching bases. CDR3 sequence reads: CASSLAVPQGQETQYF. CDR3 sequence (DNA): TGTGCCAGCAGCTTAGCGGTCCCCCAGGGTCAAGAGACCCAGTACTTC.